This TCR beta chain was captured in a study of graft-versus-host responses after intestinal transplantation. In the study overall: Transplantation in recipients was multivisceral, liver-intestinal, or isolated intestinal. Whole-study findings and limits: Some GvH clones were seen earlier in gut or blood, suggesting intestinal origin.

Notes on this clone: What it recognizes is unknown.

This table comes from immunoSEQ multiplex PCR, and its TCRdb copy is limited to in-frame clones, with some not included. The sample records roughly 100,000 clones, roughly 93% being singletons. The specimen was unstimulated CD8+ T cells sorted from spleen or lymph node cells, collected before intestinal transplant. The receptor comes from a human donor who received an intestinal transplant.

The DNA of the CDR3 is TGCAGCGTTGAAAGCGGGAAAGTGGCAGATACGCAGTATTTT. Encoded protein: CSVESGKVADTQYF. The rearrangement links TRBV29-1 to TRBJ2-3; 7 bases match TRBD2. Germline V gene sequence: CDR1 SQVTM, CDR2 ANQGSEA. J was trimmed by 4 bases and V by 2 bases; bases with no gene match: 6. The CDR3 length is 14 residues.